These 14 T cell receptor beta chains originate from one sample sequenced in a study of radiotherapy plus CTLA-4 blockade in lung cancer (dated by TCRdb to the late 2010s). The library was generated by the immunoSEQ multiplex PCR assay. The table comes from immuneACCESS by way of TCRdb, which keeps in-frame sequences with V and J called. Part of the clones is missing from these tables; in studies checked, under half for an unresolved V gene and the rest for unknown reasons. Recorded for this sample are about 73,000 clones; roughly 91% of them occurred a single time. The top ten constitute over 35% of the sample. The sample was peripheral blood, taken from a patient treated with radiotherapy plus ipilimumab. The receptors come from a human donor with non-small cell lung cancer that progressed on radiotherapy plus ipilimumab.

This chain links TRBV15 with TRBJ2-5, with 12 positions matching TRBD2. This CDR3 has 15 residues. With V trimmed by 4 bases and J by 4 bases, 4 bases remained unmatched. Germline V gives CDR1 LNHNV, CDR2 YYDKDF (reference sequence). In DNA, the CDR3 is TGTGCCACCAGCATCGGGGGACTAGCGGGAGAGACCCAGTACTTC. This encodes CATSIGGLAGETQYF. Using reference TRBV15 and TRBJ2-5 for the parts outside the CDR3, the full variable domain is DAMVIQNPRYQVTQFGKPVTLSCSQTLNHNVMYWYQQKSSQAPKLLFHYYDKDFNNEADTPDNFQSRRPNTSFCFLDIRSPGLGDTAMYLCATSIGGLAGETQYFGPGTRLLVL.

The chain has TRBV6-1 and TRBJ2-3; a weak D match, TRBD1 (5 bases). Trimming removed 4 bases at V and 4 bases at J, with 9 bases between. CDR3 size: 13 residues. CDR1 MNHNS and CDR2 SASEGT come from the germline V gene. DNA for the CDR3: TGTGCCAGCAGTGGCCAGGGCCCAGATACGCAGTATTTT. Amino acids: CASSGQGPDTQYF.

The gene calls are TRBV30 and TRBJ2-4; D possibly uses TRBD1 or TRBD2 (5 bases each). The germline V and J ends were trimmed by 0 bases and 0 bases, with 15 bases remaining between them. The CDR3 extends over 17 amino acids. Looked up from germline, CDR1 is GTSNPN and CDR2 is SVGIG (reference sequence). CDR3 amino acids: CAWSVRMRGLAKNIQYF. In DNA, the CDR3 is TGTGCCTGGAGTGTACGTATGAGGGGCCTAGCCAAAAACATTCAGTACTTC.

This chain's CDR3 is CASSTKNTGWNEKLFF. The CDR3 coding sequence is TGTGCCAGCAGTACCAAAAACACAGGGTGGAATGAAAAACTGTTTTTT. The rearrangement links TRBV28 to TRBJ1-4, with D perhaps TRBD1 (6 bases). The CDR3 consists of 16 residues. The germline CDR1 and CDR2 sequences are MDHEN and SYDVKM. The germline V and J ends were trimmed by 5 bases and 5 bases, with 18 bases remaining between them.

V usage is TRBV6-6 and J usage is TRBJ1-1; D uncertain. V was trimmed by 0 bases and J by 6 bases, leaving 5 bases between them. The CDR3 extends over 12 amino acids. Germline CDR1 reads MNHNY; CDR2 reads SVGAGI (reference sequence). CDR3 amino acids: CASSYSSAEAFF. CDR3 nucleotide sequence: TGTGCCAGCAGTTACTCGAGTGCTGAAGCTTTCTTT.

The rearrangement joins TRBV7-9 to TRBJ1-5; 10 positions match TRBD1. CDR1 and CDR2 (germline): SEHNR, FQNEAQ (reference sequence). J was trimmed by 6 bases and V by 5 bases; bases with no gene match: 7. This CDR3 contains 15 residues. The CDR3 nucleotides are TGTGCCAGCAGCCAAGCGGGACAGGGGAGTCAGCCCCAGCATTTT. Translating it yields CASSQAGQGSQPQHF.

V usage is TRBV5-4 and J usage is TRBJ2-3; no clear D gene. Germline CDR1 SGHNT, CDR2 YYREEE (reference sequence). CDR3 length: 13 residues. The ends were cut back, 4 bases at V and 2 bases at J, with 8 bases in the middle. CDR3 protein: CASSPVDTDTQYF. In nucleotides, the CDR3 is TGTGCCAGCAGCCCGGTCGACACAGATACGCAGTATTTT.

This clone appeared a few times. The rearrangement uses TRBV6-6 and TRBJ1-1, with 9 bases matching TRBD1. The CDR3 consists of 14 residues. Trimming took 6 bases from V and 1 from J; bases not matched to a gene: 3. Germline V gene lookup returns CDR1 MNHNY and CDR2 SVGAGI (reference sequence). CDR3 DNA sequence: TGTGCCAGCAGATTGGGACAGGGGAACACTGAAGCTTTCTTT. Translating gives CASRLGQGNTEAFF.

The table lists this clone with a count of one. V gene TRBV19 combines with J gene TRBJ2-7, with TRBD1 matching over 8 bases. Looked up from germline, CDR1 is LNHDA and CDR2 is SQIVND (reference sequence). V trimming: 5 bases; J trimming: 0 bases; junction bases outside the gene matches: 6. The length of the CDR3 is 15 residues. For the CDR3, the DNA is TGTGCCAGTAGTCTCCGGGACAGGAGCTCCTACGAGCAGTACTTC. Translated, it gives CASSLRDRSSYEQYF.

The chain recombines TRBV4-1 with TRBJ2-2; 10 nucleotides line up with TRBD2. There are 16 residues in the CDR3. The junction had 4 bases not matched to a gene; V was cut back by 0 bases and J by 6 bases. The germline V gene encodes CDR1 MGHRA and CDR2 YSYEKL. The DNA for the CDR3 is TGCGCCAGCAGCCAAGAGCTAGCGGGAGAAGCCGGGGAGCTGTTTTTT. Translated, it gives CASSQELAGEAGELFF.

The chain combines TRBV27 with TRBJ2-7; D perhaps matches TRBD1 (6 bases). The CDR3 sequence is 14 residues long. Looked up from germline, CDR1 is MNHEY and CDR2 is SMNVEV (reference sequence). The ends were cut back, 2 bases at V and 2 bases at J, with 10 bases in the middle. CDR3 amino acids: CASSLNGGPYEQYF. CDR3 bases: TGTGCCAGCAGTTTAAATGGGGGCCCCTACGAGCAGTACTTC.

The chain couples TRBV6-1 to TRBJ1-2; 8 nucleotides align to TRBD1. Germline V gene sequence: CDR1 MNHNS, CDR2 SASEGT. J was trimmed by 5 bases and V by 1 base; bases with no gene match: 9. The CDR3 is 16 residues long. CDR3 nucleotide sequence: TGTGCCAGCAGTGAAGATGGACAGGGAGGGGATTATGGCTACACCTTC. Translation gives CASSEDGQGGDYGYTF.

V gene TRBV10-3 combines with J gene TRBJ1-3, with 7 bases fitting TRBD1. The V gene end was trimmed by 4 bases and the J gene end by 2 bases; junction bases not matched to a gene: 5. CDR3 length equals 15 residues. Germline V gene sequence: CDR1 ENHRY, CDR2 SYGVKD. As DNA, the CDR3 is TGTGCCATCAGTGTAAATCAGGGGGCTGGAAACACCATATATTTT. As protein: CAISVNQGAGNTIYF.

This clone has only a few counts. This sequence joins TRBV28 and TRBJ1-4; D gene uncertain. Germline V CDR1 and CDR2: MDHEN, SYDVKM. The CDR3 runs to 15 residues. V was shortened by 5 bases and J by 0 bases, with 10 bases between the two germline ends. The CDR3 sequence is CASSPYGATNEKLFF. In DNA, the CDR3 is TGTGCCAGCAGTCCTTACGGTGCAACTAATGAAAAACTGTTTTTT.